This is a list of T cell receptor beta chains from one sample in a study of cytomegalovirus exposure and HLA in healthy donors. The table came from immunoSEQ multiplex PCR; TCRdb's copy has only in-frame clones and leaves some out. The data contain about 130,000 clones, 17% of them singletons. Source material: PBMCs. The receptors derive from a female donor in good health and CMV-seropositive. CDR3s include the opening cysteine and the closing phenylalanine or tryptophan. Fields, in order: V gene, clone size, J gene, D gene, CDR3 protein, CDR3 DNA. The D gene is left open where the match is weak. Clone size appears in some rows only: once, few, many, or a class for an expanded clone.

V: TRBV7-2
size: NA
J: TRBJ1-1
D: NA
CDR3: CASSSQLRVTEAFF
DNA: TGTGCCAGCAGCTCGCAGCTCAGGGTCACTGAAGCTTTCTTT

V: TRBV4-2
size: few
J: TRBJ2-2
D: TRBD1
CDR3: CASSQGQGVTGELFF
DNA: TGTGCCAGCAGCCAGGGACAGGGAGTCACCGGGGAGCTGTTTTTT

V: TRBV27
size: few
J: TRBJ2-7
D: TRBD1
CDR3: CASSSTTGGSYEQYF
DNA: TGTGCCAGCAGTTCAACGACAGGGGGCTCCTACGAGCAGTACTTC

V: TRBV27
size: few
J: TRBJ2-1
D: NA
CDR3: CASTPETGGAGWNEQFF
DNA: TGTGCCAGCACACCCGAAACTGGGGGGGCAGGGTGGAATGAGCAGTTCTTC

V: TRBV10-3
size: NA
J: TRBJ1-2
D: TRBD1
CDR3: CAISDETGGGYGYTF
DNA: TGTGCCATCAGTGATGAGACAGGGGGCGGCTATGGCTACACCTTC

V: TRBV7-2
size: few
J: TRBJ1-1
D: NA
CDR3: CASSLVGVWNTEAFF
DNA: TGTGCCAGCAGCTTAGTAGGGGTGTGGAACACTGAAGCTTTCTTT

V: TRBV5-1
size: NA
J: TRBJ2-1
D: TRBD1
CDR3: CASTLGTGENEQFF
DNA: TGCGCCAGCACCTTAGGGACAGGGGAGAATGAGCAGTTCTTC

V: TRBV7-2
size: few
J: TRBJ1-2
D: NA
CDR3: CASSTVHNYGYTF
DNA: TGTGCCAGCAGCACGGTCCATAACTATGGCTACACCTTC

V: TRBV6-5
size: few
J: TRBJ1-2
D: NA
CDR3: CASSQVGGAEDGYTF
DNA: TGTGCCAGCAGCCAGGTGGGAGGGGCCGAGGATGGCTACACCTTC

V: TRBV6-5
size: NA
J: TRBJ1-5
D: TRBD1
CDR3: CASSSTQGSRNPQHF
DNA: TGTGCCAGCAGTTCGACACAGGGGTCCCGGAATCCCCAGCATTTT

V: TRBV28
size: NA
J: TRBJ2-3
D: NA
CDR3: CASSKDSDLTDTQYF
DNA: TGTGCCAGCAGTAAAGACAGTGATCTCACAGATACGCAGTATTTT

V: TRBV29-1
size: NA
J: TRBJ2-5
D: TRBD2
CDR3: CSAPGLAGGPRQTQYF
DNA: TGCAGCGCCCCGGGACTAGCGGGGGGCCCGAGGCAGACCCAGTACTTC

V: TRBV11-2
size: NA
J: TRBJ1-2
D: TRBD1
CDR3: CASSRYRGHGYTF
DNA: TGTGCCAGCAGCCGTTACAGGGGGCATGGCTACACCTTC

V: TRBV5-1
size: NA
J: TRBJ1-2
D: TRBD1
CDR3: CASSLTGTANYGYTF
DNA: TGCGCCAGCAGCTTGACCGGGACAGCTAACTATGGCTACACCTTC

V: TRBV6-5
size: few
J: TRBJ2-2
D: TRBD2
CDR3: CASSWGLAGGELFF
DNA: TGTGCCAGCAGTTGGGGACTAGCGGGTGGGGAGCTGTTTTTT

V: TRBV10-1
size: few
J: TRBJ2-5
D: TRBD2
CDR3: CASSESGGGSTQETQYF
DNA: TGCGCCAGCAGTGAGTCAGGCGGGGGGTCGACACAAGAGACCCAGTACTTC

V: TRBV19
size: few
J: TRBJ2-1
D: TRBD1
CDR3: CASSITATGTTYNEQFF
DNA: TGTGCCAGTAGTATAACCGCGACAGGGACGACCTACAATGAGCAGTTCTTC

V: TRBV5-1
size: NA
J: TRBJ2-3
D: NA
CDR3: CASNRGGFTDTQYF
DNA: TGCGCCAGCAACAGGGGGGGGTTCACAGATACGCAGTATTTT

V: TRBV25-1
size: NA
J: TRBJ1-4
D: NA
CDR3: CASKLANEKLFF
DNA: TGTGCCAGCAAACTAGCGAATGAAAAACTGTTTTTT

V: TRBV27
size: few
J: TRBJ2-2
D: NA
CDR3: CASSFGATSGELFF
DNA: TGTGCCAGCAGTTTTGGGGCGACGTCCGGGGAGCTGTTTTTT

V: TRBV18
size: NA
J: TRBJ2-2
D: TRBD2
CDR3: CASSPPTSYGGELFF
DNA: TGTGCCAGCTCACCACCGACTAGCTATGGCGGGGAGCTGTTTTTT

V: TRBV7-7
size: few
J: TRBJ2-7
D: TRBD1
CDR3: CASSLGTGGHEQYF
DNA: TGTGCTAGCAGCCTCGGGACAGGGGGCCACGAGCAGTACTTC

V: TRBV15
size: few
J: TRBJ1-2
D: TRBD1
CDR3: CATSRDKDFGTGGAVGGYTF
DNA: TGTGCCACCAGCAGAGATAAGGATTTTGGGACAGGGGGCGCAGTGGGTGGCTACACCTTC

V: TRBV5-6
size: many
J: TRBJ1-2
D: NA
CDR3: CASSAGQTYGYTF
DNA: TGTGCCAGCAGCGCAGGACAGACTTATGGCTACACCTTC

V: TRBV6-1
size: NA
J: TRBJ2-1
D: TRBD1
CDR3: CASSLDRGVNEQFF
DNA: TGTGCCAGCAGCTTGGACAGGGGGGTGAATGAGCAGTTCTTC

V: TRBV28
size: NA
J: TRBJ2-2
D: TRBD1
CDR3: CASSLFVGTGSDGELFF
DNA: TGTGCCAGCAGTTTATTTGTCGGGACAGGGAGTGACGGGGAGCTGTTTTTT

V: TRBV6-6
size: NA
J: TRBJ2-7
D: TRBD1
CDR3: CASSHRGHYEQYF
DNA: TGTGCCAGCAGTCACAGGGGGCACTACGAGCAGTACTTC

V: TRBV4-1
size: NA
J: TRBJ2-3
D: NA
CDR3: CASSQQGYATDTQYF
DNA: TGCGCCAGCAGCCAGCAGGGGTACGCCACAGATACGCAGTATTTT

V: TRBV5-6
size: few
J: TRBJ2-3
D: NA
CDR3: CAIPLAGGGVVTDTQYF
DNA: TGTGCCATCCCACTTGCTGGAGGGGGGGTCGTGACAGATACGCAGTATTTT

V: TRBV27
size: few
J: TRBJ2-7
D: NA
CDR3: CASSPVTPTRVEQYF
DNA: TGTGCCAGCAGCCCCGTCACCCCTACCCGAGTCGAGCAGTACTTC

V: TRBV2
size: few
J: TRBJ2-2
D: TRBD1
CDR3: CASSDDRGDGELFF
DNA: TGTGCCAGCAGTGATGACAGGGGGGACGGGGAGCTGTTTTTT

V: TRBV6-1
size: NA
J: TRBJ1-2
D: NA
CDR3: CASSEAFTGTF
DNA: TGTGCCAGCAGTGAAGCTTTTACCGGGACCTTC

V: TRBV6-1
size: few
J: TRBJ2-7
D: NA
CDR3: CASSEGTDGDYEQYF
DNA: TGTGCCAGCAGTGAAGGGACGGACGGGGACTACGAGCAGTACTTC

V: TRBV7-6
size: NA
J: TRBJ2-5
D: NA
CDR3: CASSLERNRKETQYF
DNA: TGTGCCAGCAGCTTAGAGCGGAATAGAAAAGAGACCCAGTACTTC

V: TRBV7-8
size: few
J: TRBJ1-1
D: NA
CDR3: CASSLDRSRAFF
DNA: TGTGCCAGCAGCTTAGACCGGAGTCGAGCTTTCTTT

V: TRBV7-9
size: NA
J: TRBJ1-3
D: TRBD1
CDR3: CASSGGQISGNTIYF
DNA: TGTGCCAGCAGTGGGGGACAGATCTCTGGAAACACCATATATTTT

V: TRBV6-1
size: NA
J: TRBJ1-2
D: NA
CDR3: CASSELPNYAYTF
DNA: TGTGCCAGCAGTGAACTACCCAACTATGCCTACACCTTC

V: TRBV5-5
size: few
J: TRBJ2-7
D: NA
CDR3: CASSLAFGATYEQYF
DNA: TGTGCCAGCAGCTTGGCCTTTGGGGCAACCTACGAGCAGTACTTC

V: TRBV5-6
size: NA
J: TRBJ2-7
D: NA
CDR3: CASSPTFPPYEQYF
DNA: TGTGCCAGCAGCCCTACCTTTCCCCCCTACGAGCAGTACTTC

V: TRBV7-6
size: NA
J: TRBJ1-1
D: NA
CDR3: CASRQPMGALESLNTEAFF
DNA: TGTGCCAGCAGGCAACCCATGGGAGCGTTGGAGAGTTTGAACACTGAAGCTTTCTTT

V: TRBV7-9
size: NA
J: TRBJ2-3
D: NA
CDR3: CASSLVGGDTQYF
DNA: TGTGCCAGCAGCTTAGTAGGCGGAGATACGCAGTATTTT

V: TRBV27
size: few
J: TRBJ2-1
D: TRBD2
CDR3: CASRPKAGGFYNEQFF
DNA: TGTGCCAGCAGACCAAAAGCGGGGGGGTTCTACAATGAGCAGTTCTTC

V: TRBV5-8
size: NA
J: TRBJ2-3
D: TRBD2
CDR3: CASSLFTSGMLADTQYF
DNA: TGTGCCAGCAGCTTGTTTACTAGCGGGATGCTGGCAGATACGCAGTATTTT

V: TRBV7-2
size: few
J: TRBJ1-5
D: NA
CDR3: CASSLGPGVSNQPQHF
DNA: TGTGCCAGCAGCTTAGGCCCCGGGGTTAGCAATCAGCCCCAGCATTTT

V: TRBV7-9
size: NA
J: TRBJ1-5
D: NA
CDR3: CASSLDPGQPQHF
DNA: TGTGCCAGCAGCTTGGATCCGGGTCAGCCCCAGCATTTT

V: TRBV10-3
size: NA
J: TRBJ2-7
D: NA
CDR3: CAISESSSYEQYF
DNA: TGTGCCATCAGTGAATCTAGCTCCTACGAGCAGTACTTC

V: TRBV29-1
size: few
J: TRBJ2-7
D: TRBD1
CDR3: CSVESLSPRDRAYEQYF
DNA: TGCAGCGTTGAAAGCCTTTCTCCTCGGGACAGGGCTTACGAGCAGTACTTC